This TCR beta chain was sequenced in a study of blood T cells in healthy people across ages. Using a J-beta primer mix together with a sample-barcoded 5' primer, a second PCR was run for about 6 to 11 cycles. TCRdb analysed the 5' RACE reads with MiXCR anew, one entry per CDR3 protein. The table shows about 800,000 distinct CDR3 sequences, with roughly 50% occurring only once. The V end was cut by 0 bases, the J end by 4 bases, with 16 bases between. Germline CDR1 and CDR2: SEHNR and FQNEAQ (reference sequence). The CDR3 is 16 residues long. This clonotype was sampled from a man younger than 40 in good health. This chain joins TRBV7-9 and TRBJ2-7; no clear D gene. The specimen sequenced was blood. CDR3 coding DNA: TGTGCCAGCAGCTTAGCTGAGGCCTCCCCCGAATACGAGCAGTACTTC. Its protein product is CASSLAEASPEYEQYF. Filled out from reference TRBV7-9 and TRBJ2-7, the complete variable domain reads DTGVSQNPRHKITKRGQNVTFRCDPISEHNRLYWYRQTLGQGPEFLTYFQNEAQLEKSRLLSDRFSAERPKGSFSTLEIQRTEQGDSAMYLCASSLAEASPEYEQYFGPGTRLTVT.